What follows are 8 T cell receptor beta chains derived from one specimen sequenced in a study of neoadjuvant anti-PD-1 for oral cavity cancer. TCRdb keeps only in-frame clones here, not all; method: immunoSEQ multiplex PCR. The sample carries tens of thousands of clones, approximately 82% recorded once. The sequencing used PBMCs, collected before nivolumab (anti-PD-1) treatment. The receptors derive from a person aged 40 to 85 with oral cavity squamous cell carcinoma.

V is TRBV6-6 and J is TRBJ2-5; the match to TRBD1 covers 9 bases. The V segment lost 4 bases and the J segment 5 bases; nucleotides outside the gene matches: 2. Germline CDR1 reads MNHNY; CDR2 reads SVGAGI (reference sequence). The CDR3 extends over 13 amino acids. The CDR3 reads CASSLGTGETQYF. The CDR3 DNA is TGTGCCAGCAGTTTGGGGACAGGGGAGACCCAGTACTTC.

The chain combines TRBV11-2 with TRBJ2-1; 14 bases match TRBD2. V gave up 3 bases and J gave up 6 bases; unmatched junction bases: 1. Germline assignment: CDR1 SGHAT and CDR2 FQNNGV. The CDR3 length is 15 residues. The chain's CDR3 is CASSLTSGRVNEQFF. The CDR3 bases are TGTGCCAGCAGCTTGACTAGCGGGAGGGTCAATGAGCAGTTCTTC.

This chain joins TRBV5-1 and TRBJ1-2, with no clear D. The CDR3 consists of 14 residues. Germline lookup yields CDR1 SGHRS and CDR2 YFSETQ. Trimming pared 0 bases from V and 4 bases from J, leaving 10 bases between. The CDR3 here is CASSLEDGLYGYTF. The CDR3 DNA reads as TGCGCCAGCAGCTTGGAGGATGGTCTCTATGGCTACACCTTC.

The chain couples TRBV30 to TRBJ1-4; 10 positions agree with TRBD1. Trimming cost V 4 bases and J 7 bases; bases outside gene matches: 6. CDR3 length: 14 amino acids. Germline-derived CDR1 and CDR2 are GTSNPN and SVGIG (reference sequence). The CDR3 bases are TGTGCCTGGAATGCCGGGACAGGGGTTGAAAAACTGTTTTTT. Its translation: CAWNAGTGVEKLFF.

The chain joins TRBV28 to TRBJ1-5, with D perhaps TRBD1 (6 bases). Deletions cut 3 bases from V and 0 bases from J, with 15 bases between. The CDR3 has 17 residues. Per germline, CDR1 MDHEN and CDR2 SYDVKM. CDR3 DNA: TGTGCCAGCAGTTTCCCCCCAGGGGTCCTTAGCAATCAGCCCCAGCATTTT. It specifies CASSFPPGVLSNQPQHF. The full variable domain, with the rest looked up from reference TRBV28 and TRBJ1-5, is DVKVTQSSRYLVKRTGEKVFLECVQDMDHENMFWYRQDPGLGLRLIYFSYDVKMKEKGDIPEGYSVSREKKERFSLILESASTNQTSMYLCASSFPPGVLSNQPQHFGDGTRLSIL.

This clone was recorded only once. The chain employs TRBV7-9 and TRBJ1-2; D not certain. Trimming cost V 3 bases and J 6 bases, with 5 bases left between them. The CDR3 length is 11 residues. Germline CDR1 SEHNR, CDR2 FQNEAQ (reference sequence). The DNA of the CDR3 is TGTGCCAGCAGCTTTGAGGATGGCTACACCTTC. It encodes CASSFEDGYTF.

The CDR3 here is CASSTGGGYTF. In DNA form, the CDR3 reads TGTGCCAGCAGTACAGGGGGTGGCTACACCTTC. The rearrangement links TRBV6-5 to TRBJ1-2; TRBD1 matches 8 bases. Germline CDR1 and CDR2: MNHEY and SVGAGI. V was pared by 5 bases and J by 7 bases, with 0 bases of the junction left unmatched. The CDR3 has 11 residues.

This chain links TRBV10-3 with TRBJ1-5, with TRBD1 as a possible D gene (6 bases). V was trimmed by 4 bases and J by 4 bases, leaving 11 bases between them. CDR1 ENHRY and CDR2 SYGVKD come from the germline V gene. The CDR3 totals 14 residues. DNA of the CDR3: TGTGCCATCAGTGGGCAGGGGCCTAATCAGCCCCAGCATTTT. It translates to CAISGQGPNQPQHF.